A selection of T cell receptor beta chains follows, all from one sample in a study of cytomegalovirus exposure and HLA in healthy donors. The table came from immunoSEQ multiplex PCR; TCRdb's copy has only in-frame clones and leaves some out. The data contain approximately 160,000 clones, 75% to 90% of them singletons. Material for sequencing was PBMCs. The receptors stem from a human donor in good health. CDR3s include the opening cysteine and the closing phenylalanine or tryptophan. The D gene is left open where the match is weak. The listing skips clone size in some rows; elsewhere it reads once, few, many or a size class.

j_call	clone_size	v_call	d_call	cdr3_nt	cdr3_aa
TRBJ1-1	.	TRBV5-5	.	TGTGCCAGCAGCCCGATAGTCGACAGCCTGAACACTGAAGCTTTCTTT	CASSPIVDSLNTEAFF
TRBJ2-1	.	TRBV2	.	TGTGCCAGCAGTGAAGCGTTCAGGGTCTGGAATGAGCAGTTCTTC	CASSEAFRVWNEQFF
TRBJ1-6	.	TRBV5-1	TRBD1	TGCGCCAGCACACCGGACGGGACAGGCTATAATTCACCCCTCCACTTT	CASTPDGTGYNSPLHF
TRBJ1-5	.	TRBV4-1	TRBD1	TGCGCCAGCAGCCAAGATTACGGGACAGCCTACAATCAGCCCCAGCATTTT	CASSQDYGTAYNQPQHF
TRBJ2-1	.	TRBV19	TRBD2	TGTGCCAGTAGTATTCGGTTAGCGGGGGCCTCAGAGCAGTTCTTC	CASSIRLAGASEQFF
TRBJ2-1	few	TRBV15	TRBD2	TGTGCCACCAGCAGAGATTTTGGCGGGGGCTCCTACAATGAGCAGTTCTTC	CATSRDFGGGSYNEQFF
TRBJ2-7	.	TRBV7-8	.	TGTGCCAGCAGCCCAGGGGGGTGGCGGGGGGCCCAAAGCTCCTACGAGCAGTACTTC	CASSPGGWRGAQSSYEQYF
TRBJ2-2	.	TRBV5-1	TRBD2	TGCGCCAGCAGCTTGGGATGGCTAGCGGGGGGGCCGAACACCGGGGAGCTGTTTTTT	CASSLGWLAGGPNTGELFF
TRBJ1-1	once	TRBV7-9	.	TGTGCCAGCAGACCCGGACAGATGAACACTGAAGCTTTCTTT	CASRPGQMNTEAFF
TRBJ2-6	few	TRBV7-2	.	TGTGCCAGCAGCTTGTCGAGGTTCAACTCTGGGTCCAACGTCCTGACTTTC	CASSLSRFNSGSNVLTF
TRBJ1-2	.	TRBV4-3	.	TGCGCCAGCAGCCAAGATGCGGGGGCAGGGTATGGCTACACCTTC	CASSQDAGAGYGYTF
TRBJ1-2	few	TRBV15	TRBD1	TGTGCCACCAGCAGAGATTTGGGACAGGGGACGGATGGCTACACCTTC	CATSRDLGQGTDGYTF
TRBJ1-4	.	TRBV28	TRBD1	TGTGCCAGCAGTTCCCCCTCAACAGGGGGCGGGAAAAAACTGTTTTTT	CASSSPSTGGGKKLFF
TRBJ2-3	few	TRBV10-1	.	TGCGCCAGCAGTGGGACTTCAGATACGCAGTATTTT	CASSGTSDTQYF
TRBJ1-1	.	TRBV11-3	.	TGTGCCAGCAGCTGGGGGGGGGACACTGAAGCTTTCTTT	CASSWGGDTEAFF
TRBJ2-2	.	TRBV19	TRBD1	TGTGCCAGTAGTTCCTACAGGGGAATCGGGGAGCTGTTTTTT	CASSSYRGIGELFF
TRBJ1-1	.	TRBV5-1	.	TGCGCCAGCAGCTTCGGACACCAAGTAACTGAAGCTTTCTTT	CASSFGHQVTEAFF
TRBJ1-5	.	TRBV23-1	TRBD1	TGCGCCAGCAGTCAGCAACAGGGGGTTAAATCTAGCAATCAGCCCCAGCATTTT	CASSQQQGVKSSNQPQHF
TRBJ1-4	.	TRBV9	.	TGTGCCAGCAGCGCCCACAGTGCAACTAATGAAAAACTGTTTTTT	CASSAHSATNEKLFF
TRBJ2-7	.	TRBV7-9	TRBD1	TGTGCCAGCAGCACGACAGGGGGTACCGACGAGCAGTACTTC	CASSTTGGTDEQYF
TRBJ2-1	.	TRBV4-1	.	TGCGCCAGCAGCCCGCGGCAATGGAGCGAGCAGTTCTTC	CASSPRQWSEQFF
TRBJ1-6	few	TRBV5-1	.	TGCGCCAGCAGCTTGGAGGGGTATAATTCACCCCTCCACTTT	CASSLEGYNSPLHF
TRBJ2-1	once	TRBV29-1	.	TGCAGCTGCCCGACTCCCACCGCCTACAATGAGCAGTTCTTC	CSCPTPTAYNEQFF
TRBJ1-2	.	TRBV4-3	.	TGCGCCAGCAGCGGACTAAGGGACCAGCGTTACTATGGCTACACCTTC	CASSGLRDQRYYGYTF